The TCR beta chain described here comes from a study of control samples from healthy donors and cancer patients. Some clones are missing from TCRdb's copy, which holds only in-frame ones; the method was immunoSEQ multiplex PCR. The table lists approximately 41,000 clones, roughly 94% of them singletons. From germline, CDR1 is SEHNR and CDR2 FQNEAQ (reference sequence). V gave up 8 bases and J gave up 0 bases, with 16 bases separating them. The length of the CDR3 is 15 residues. Sequenced sample: blood. V usage is TRBV7-9 and J usage is TRBJ1-2; perhaps TRBD1 as D (6 bases). The TCR was taken from a man between 60 and 75 years old in good health. Here the CDR3 DNA reads TGTGCCAGCGGATCCTCGAGACAGGCTAACTATGGCTACACCTTC. This sequence encodes CASGSSRQANYGYTF.